This entry lists 5 T cell receptor beta chains sequenced from one sample in a study of blood T cell repertoires in COVID-19. Clones were sequenced by immunoSEQ multiplex PCR, and TCRdb holds only the in-frame ones, with some missing. The table has 310,000 or so clones, under 90% seen once. The sample consisted of PBMCs or T cells enriched from blood (not recorded which). The receptor set was obtained from a woman aged 18-29 years who had recovered from COVID-19.

This chain connects TRBV5-3 to TRBJ1-1, with 8 bases lining up with TRBD1. TRBV5-3 is an ORF; its function is uncertain. This CDR3 has 15 residues. Losses at the gene ends were 4 bases for V and 7 bases for J; bases not matched to a gene: 12. The CDR3 DNA reads as TGTGCCAGAAGCACTGGACAGGGCGAGACCCGTGAAGCTTTCTTT. Residues: CARSTGQGETREAFF.

V usage is TRBV10-3 and J usage is TRBJ2-1; 15 positions match TRBD2. The V and J ends lost 5 bases and 7 bases, in that order; junction bases with no gene match: 9. The CDR3 extends over 17 amino acids. Germline V gene sequence: CDR1 ENHRY, CDR2 SYGVKD. CDR3 nucleotide sequence: TGTGCCATCAGTCCCGGACTAGCGGGGGGGCCGAGGAATGAGCAGTTCTTC. Residues: CAISPGLAGGPRNEQFF.

V and J are TRBV7-9 and TRBJ2-3; 9 bases fit TRBD2. V trimming: 1 base; J trimming: 5 bases; junction bases outside the gene matches: 10. In germline, CDR1 is SEHNR, CDR2 FQNEAQ (reference sequence). The CDR3 consists of 17 residues. CDR3 loop: CASSLGASGITEDTQYF. In DNA, the CDR3 is TGTGCCAGCAGCTTAGGCGCTAGCGGGATTACAGAAGATACGCAGTATTTT. Together with reference TRBV7-9 and TRBJ2-3, the CDR3 gives the full variable domain: DTGVSQNPRHKITKRGQNVTFRCDPISEHNRLYWYRQTLGQGPEFLTYFQNEAQLEKSRLLSDRFSAERPKGSFSTLEIQRTEQGDSAMYLCASSLGASGITEDTQYFGPGTRLTVL.

This sequence joins TRBV29-1 and TRBJ2-1; TRBD1 aligns across 9 bases. The CDR3 consists of 13 residues. J was trimmed by 2 bases and V by 7 bases; bases with no gene match: 3. Per the germline V gene, CDR1 is SQVTM and CDR2 is ANQGSEA. CDR3 sequence: CSANRGPYNEQFF. In DNA form, the CDR3 reads TGCAGCGCTAACAGGGGGCCCTACAATGAGCAGTTCTTC.

The chain recombines TRBV2 with TRBJ1-6; 9 nucleotides agree with TRBD1. Germline V lookup: CDR1 SNHLY, CDR2 FYNNEI. V lost 9 bases and J lost 7; bases outside the gene matches: 4. The CDR3 runs to 13 residues. CDR3 DNA sequence: TGTGCCAGAGGGGACAGGGAAAATTCACCCCTCCACTTT. Protein: CARGDRENSPLHF.